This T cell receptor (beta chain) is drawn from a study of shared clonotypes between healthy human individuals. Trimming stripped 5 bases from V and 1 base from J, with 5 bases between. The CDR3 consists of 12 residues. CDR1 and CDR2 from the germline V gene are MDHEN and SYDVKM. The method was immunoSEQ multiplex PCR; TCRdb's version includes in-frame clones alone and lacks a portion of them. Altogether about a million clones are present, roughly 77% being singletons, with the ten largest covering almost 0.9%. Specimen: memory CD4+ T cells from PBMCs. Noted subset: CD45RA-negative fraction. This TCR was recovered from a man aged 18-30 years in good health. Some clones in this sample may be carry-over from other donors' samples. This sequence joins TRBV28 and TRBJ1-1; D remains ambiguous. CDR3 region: CASSGQNTEAFF. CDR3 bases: TGTGCCAGCAGTGGGCAGAACACTGAAGCTTTCTTT.